This TCR beta chain derives from a study of T cells in Graves' hyperthyroidism and ophthalmopathy. The overall study: At initial diagnosis, before any treatment had begun, peripheral blood was obtained.

Amplification yielded TCR beta CDR3 regions, with RNA transcripts as the source. The primer set for the first-round RT-PCR of the TCR CDR3 was HTBI. TCRdb re-derived calls from the multiplex PCR reads in MiXCR, one entry per CDR3 protein. The sample records tens of thousands of distinct CDR3 sequences, roughly 49% being singletons. Criteria for exclusion of patients were uncontrolled infection, other autoimmune disease, pregnancy or lactation. The study based diagnoses on clinical symptoms, serum thyroxine and TRAb, thyroid ultrasound and orbital computed tomography. Notes on this clonotype: Its target is unknown.

Study-wide points: Most thyroid clonotypes with frequency above 0.001 were detected in blood.

Trimming pared 0 bases from V and 3 bases from J, leaving 13 bases between. The CDR3 sequence is 15 residues long. CDR1 is SGDLS, CDR2 YYNGEE, per germline. This chain uses TRBV9 with TRBJ2-7; D assignment may be TRBD1 or TRBD2 (5 bases each). Specimen: blood. The TCR originated in a woman aged 45-65 years with Graves' hyperthyroidism that later progressed to Graves' ophthalmopathy. The CDR3 reads CASSVAERGSYEQYF. In nucleotides, the CDR3 is TGTGCCAGCAGCGTAGCGGAGAGGGGAAGCTACGAGCAGTACTTC.